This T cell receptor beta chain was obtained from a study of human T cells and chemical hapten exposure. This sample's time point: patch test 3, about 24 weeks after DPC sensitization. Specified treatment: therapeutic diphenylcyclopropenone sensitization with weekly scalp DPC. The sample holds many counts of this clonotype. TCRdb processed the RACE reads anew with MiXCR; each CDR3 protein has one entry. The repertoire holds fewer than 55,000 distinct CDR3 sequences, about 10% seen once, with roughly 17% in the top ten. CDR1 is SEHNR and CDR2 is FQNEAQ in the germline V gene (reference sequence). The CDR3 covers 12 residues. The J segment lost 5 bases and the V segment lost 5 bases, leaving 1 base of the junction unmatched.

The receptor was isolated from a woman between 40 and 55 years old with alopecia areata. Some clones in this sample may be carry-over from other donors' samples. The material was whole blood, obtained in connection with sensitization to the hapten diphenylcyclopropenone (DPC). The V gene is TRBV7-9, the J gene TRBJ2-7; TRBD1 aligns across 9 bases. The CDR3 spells CASSRQGDEQYF. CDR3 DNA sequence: TGTGCCAGCAGCCGACAGGGGGACGAGCAGTACTTC.